These 20 T cell receptor beta chains came from one sample sequenced in a study of blood T cell repertoires in COVID-19. The data were produced by immunoSEQ multiplex PCR, yet TCRdb's version contains in-frame clones alone and is incomplete. Of nearly 95,000 clones listed, more than 75% are singletons. Sequenced input: peripheral blood. These receptor sequences come from a human donor with acute or convalescent COVID-19. The donor label of this sample is uncertain.

V usage is TRBV2 and J usage is TRBJ2-1; 8 bases are shared with TRBD1. The trim removed 5 bases at V and 8 bases at J, leaving 8 bases unmatched. Germline CDR1 and CDR2: SNHLY and FYNNEI. This CDR3 spans 14 amino acids. DNA for the CDR3: TGTGCCAGCAGTACCCCGGACAGGGCGCATGAGCAGTTCTTC. Its translation is CASSTPDRAHEQFF.

This clone was counted a single time. The chain combines TRBV11-2 with TRBJ2-1; 9 positions match TRBD1. The ends lost 5 bases at V and 7 bases at J; junction bases unmatched: 6. This CDR3 comprises 14 residues. Germline assignment: CDR1 SGHAT and CDR2 FQNNGV. Here the CDR3 DNA reads TGTGCCAGCAGCCCTGACAGGGGGAGAAATGAGCAGTTCTTC. Its protein product is CASSPDRGRNEQFF.

J is TRBJ1-2 and V is TRBV19, with TRBD1 matching 9 bases. The length of the CDR3 is 15 residues. V was pared by 6 bases and J by 2 bases, with 7 bases of the junction left unmatched. In germline, CDR1 is LNHDA, CDR2 SQIVND (reference sequence). CDR3 in DNA: TGTGCCAGTAGAAATACAGGGGGCGGAAACTATGGCTACACCTTC. Its protein is CASRNTGGGNYGYTF.

The chain recombines TRBV30 with TRBJ2-1, with 11 bases fitting TRBD2. Germline V lookup: CDR1 GTSNPN, CDR2 SVGIG (reference sequence). CDR3 length: 20 amino acids. The J segment lost 0 bases and the V segment lost 3 bases, leaving 16 bases of the junction unmatched. In nucleotides, the CDR3 is TGTGCCTGGAGAGCTTCCGTACTAGCGGGGGCCGCCAACTCCTACAATGAGCAGTTCTTC. Translation: CAWRASVLAGAANSYNEQFF. The variable domain in full, completed from reference TRBV30 and TRBJ2-1, reads SQTIHQWPATLVQPVGSPLSLECTVEGTSNPNLYWYRQAAGRGLQLLFYSVGIGQISSEVPQNLSASRPQDRQFILSSKKLLLSDSGFYLCAWRASVLAGAANSYNEQFFGPGTRLTVL.

The chain uses TRBV3-1 (or the pseudogene TRBV3-2) and TRBJ2-7; TRBD1 matches at 12 bases. With 6 bases clipped from V and 5 bases from J, the junction kept 5 bases outside the gene matches. Germline lookup yields CDR1 LGHDT and CDR2 YNNKEL (reference sequence). The CDR3 length is 14 residues. Here the CDR3 reads CASSSGQGADEQYF. CDR3 DNA: TGTGCCAGCAGTTCGGGACAGGGGGCCGACGAGCAGTACTTC.

V gene TRBV7-2 combines with J gene TRBJ1-2; D unresolved. The V gene lost 5 bases and the J gene lost 0 bases, with 16 bases spanning the gap. CDR3 length: 16 residues. CDR1 is SGHTA and CDR2 is FQGNSA in the germline V gene. The CDR3 DNA follows: TGTGCCAGCAGCACGAGCGGAGGCATTTCTAACTATGGCTACACCTTC. Translating it yields CASSTSGGISNYGYTF.

J is TRBJ1-1 and V is TRBV10-3, with 7 bases that match TRBD1. V gave up 6 bases and J gave up 0 bases; unmatched junction bases: 7. The V gene's germline CDR1 is ENHRY and CDR2 SYGVKD. CDR3 length: 15 amino acids. The CDR3 here is CAISQGQILNTEAFF. The CDR3 region has the DNA TGTGCCATCAGCCAGGGACAGATTTTGAACACTGAAGCTTTCTTT.

This chain links TRBV9 with TRBJ1-2, with D tentatively TRBD1 (6 bases). This CDR3 comprises 15 residues. Germline values: CDR1 SGDLS, CDR2 YYNGEE. With 0 bases removed from V and 7 bases from J, the gap between germline ends came to 16 bases. The CDR3 nucleotides read TGTGCCAGCAGCGTAGAAGACGGGACATGGGGTGGCTACACCTTC. It encodes CASSVEDGTWGGYTF.

This chain uses TRBV5-1 with TRBJ2-1; TRBD1 might be the D (6 bases). This CDR3 region has 15 residues. Germline V gene data show CDR1 as SGHRS and CDR2 as YFSETQ. The V end lost 0 bases, the J end lost 9 bases, and 16 bases lay between the germline ends. The CDR3 loop reads CASSLVAGGEGEQFF. CDR3 in DNA: TGCGCCAGCAGCTTGGTTGCTGGGGGCGAGGGTGAGCAGTTCTTC.

V and J are TRBV7-9 and TRBJ1-6, with 7 bases fitting TRBD1. In germline, CDR1 is SEHNR, CDR2 FQNEAQ (reference sequence). V shed 6 bases and J 9 bases; nucleotides not matched to a gene: 8. The CDR3 length is 14 residues. The CDR3 protein is CASSSDRVASPLHF. As DNA, the CDR3 is TGTGCCAGCAGTTCCGACAGGGTAGCTTCACCCCTCCACTTT.

V is TRBV28 and J is TRBJ1-2; the match to TRBD1 covers 7 bases. V lost 6 bases to trimming and J lost 4 bases; unmatched junction nucleotides: 8. In germline, CDR1 is MDHEN, CDR2 SYDVKM. The length of the CDR3 is 14 residues. The CDR3 DNA reads as TGTGCCAGCAGCTTAACAGGGGTATTCTATGGCTACACCTTC. Amino acid sequence: CASSLTGVFYGYTF.

The genes are TRBV6-1 and TRBJ2-7, with D hard to call. Germline CDR1 reads MNHNS; CDR2 reads SASEGT. V lost 3 bases and J lost 0, with 12 bases in between. The CDR3 has 15 amino acids. CDR3 in DNA: TGTGCCAGCAGTGATCGTAACAGCTACTCCTACGAGCAGTACTTC. This translates into CASSDRNSYSYEQYF.

This clone was recorded once. V usage is TRBV19 and J usage is TRBJ2-5; 7 nucleotides line up with TRBD2. This CDR3 is 15 amino acids long. CDR1 is LNHDA and CDR2 is SQIVND in the germline V gene (reference sequence). The trim removed 7 bases at V and 3 bases at J, leaving 11 bases unmatched. DNA for the CDR3: TGTGCCAGTAAAAGGGGTGGACTAGGGGAAGAGACCCAGTACTTC. It yields the protein CASKRGGLGEETQYF.

The CDR3 sequence is CASSSGLSNTEAFF. In DNA form, the CDR3 reads TGTGCCAGCAGCTCAGGGCTCTCGAACACTGAAGCTTTCTTT. The chain joins TRBV6-5 to TRBJ1-1, with a weak D call TRBD1 (5 bases). Deletions cut 6 bases from V and 1 base from J, with 12 bases between. In germline, CDR1 is MNHEY, CDR2 SVGAGI. The length of the CDR3 is 14 residues.

A single count supports this clone. Written as DNA, the CDR3 is TGCGCCAGCAGCCAGGACAGGGTAAATGAGCAGTTCTTC. This sequence encodes CASSQDRVNEQFF. V is TRBV4-1 and J is TRBJ2-1; 8 bases map to TRBD1. Per the germline V gene, CDR1 is MGHRA and CDR2 is YSYEKL. With V trimmed by 3 bases and J by 7 bases, 2 bases remained unmatched. This CDR3 is built from 13 residues.

The J gene is TRBJ2-2, the V gene TRBV18; D perhaps matches TRBD1 (5 bases). The V gene's germline CDR1 is KGHSH and CDR2 LQKENI. This CDR3 contains 14 residues. Trimming took off 4 bases at V and 4 bases at J, with 10 bases between the two ends. The CDR3 loop reads CASSQDNPTGELFF. The CDR3 bases are TGTGCCAGCTCACAGGACAATCCCACCGGGGAGCTGTTTTTT.

The chain is built from TRBV5-6 and TRBJ2-1; no clear D. CDR1 SGHDT and CDR2 YYEEEE come from the germline V gene. CDR3 length: 14 residues. V gave up 4 bases and J gave up 1 base, with 9 bases separating them. This CDR3 reads CASSVRFSYNEQFF. The CDR3 DNA reads as TGTGCCAGCAGCGTCAGATTTTCCTACAATGAGCAGTTCTTC.

This chain connects TRBV7-5 to TRBJ1-1; the D call TRBD1 from the table was never checked on the DNA. TRBV7-5 is a pseudogene segment. The CDR3 is 15 residues long. CDR3 DNA sequence: TGTGTCAGAAGCGTCAACAGGGGCGTGAACACTGAAGCTTTCTTT. This translates into CVRSVNRGVNTEAFF.

The chain recombines TRBV4-2 with TRBJ2-3; perhaps TRBD1 as D (6 bases). Germline V gene sequence: CDR1 LGHNA, CDR2 YNFKEQ. V was cut by 5 bases and J by 2 bases, with 14 bases left in between. This CDR3 is built from 15 residues. The CDR3 bases are TGTGCCAGCAGCGCCAAGCTGGGACACACAGATACGCAGTATTTT. It is translated as CASSAKLGHTDTQYF.

The gene calls are TRBV7-8 and TRBJ2-5; 9 bases are shared with TRBD1. This CDR3 has 15 amino acids. Germline V gene data show CDR1 as SGHVS and CDR2 as FQNEAQ. The V and J ends lost 0 bases and 3 bases, in that order; junction bases with no gene match: 2. CDR3 coding DNA: TGTGCCAGCAGCTTAGCCGGGACAGGGAAAGAGACCCAGTACTTC. The encoded protein is CASSLAGTGKETQYF.